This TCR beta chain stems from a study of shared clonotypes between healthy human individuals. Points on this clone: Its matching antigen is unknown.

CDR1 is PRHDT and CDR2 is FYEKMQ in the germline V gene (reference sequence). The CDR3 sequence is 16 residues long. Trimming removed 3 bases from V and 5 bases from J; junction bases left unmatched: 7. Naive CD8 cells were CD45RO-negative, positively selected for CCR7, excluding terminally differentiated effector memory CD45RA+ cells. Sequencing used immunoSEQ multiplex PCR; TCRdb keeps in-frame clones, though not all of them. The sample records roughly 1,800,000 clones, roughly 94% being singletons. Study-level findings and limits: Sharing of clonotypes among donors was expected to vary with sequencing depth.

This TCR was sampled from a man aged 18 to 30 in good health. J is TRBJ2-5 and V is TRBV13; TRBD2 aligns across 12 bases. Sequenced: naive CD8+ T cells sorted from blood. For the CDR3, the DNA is TGTGCCAGCAGCTTTCGACTAGCGGGAGAGGGGGAGACCCAGTACTTC. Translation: CASSFRLAGEGETQYF.